This note documents a single TCR beta chain sequence. This sample was included in a study of blood T cell repertoires in COVID-19. Whole-study context: Acute-phase and convalescent COVID-19 samples originated in the United States, Italy and Spain. The cDNA or gDNA used as material had been derived from T cells, B-cell-depleted T cells, or PBMCs.

V was cut by 4 bases and J by 2 bases, with 11 bases left in between. Germline assignment: CDR1 LNHDA and CDR2 SQIVND (reference sequence). This CDR3 is built from 15 residues. Study processing details: Scientists estimated how many nucleated cells there were by amplifying reference gene primers. The method was immunoSEQ multiplex PCR; TCRdb's version includes in-frame clones alone and lacks a portion of them. Clonal size and the V and J genes are those of that table, whereas D and trimming came from the DNA. The top ten hold around 2.6% of the sample, which has roughly 260,000 clones, roughly 87% seen once. Assignments of participants to cohorts depended upon their own reported clinical history.

This TCR was sampled from a woman in her twenties or thirties with acute COVID-19. The sequencing input was PBMCs or T cells enriched from blood (not recorded which). The rearrangement uses TRBV19 and TRBJ1-4, with D possibly matching TRBD1 (5 bases). As DNA, the CDR3 is TGTGCCAGTAGTACCCGGACAAAGACTAATGAAAAACTGTTTTTT. This codes for CASSTRTKTNEKLFF.